What follows are 13 T cell receptor beta chains derived from one specimen sequenced in a study of T cell responses to AZD1222 COVID-19 vaccine. Produced via immunoSEQ multiplex PCR; TCRdb's table is partial and in-frame only. Seen here are some 130,000 clones, 70% to 90% observed once, and the top ten hold over 1.5%. Sample: peripheral blood, taken on day 0 of AZD1222 vaccination. The receptors were sampled from an adult in good health.

This chain joins TRBV7-2 and TRBJ1-5, with 7 nucleotides matching TRBD1. J was trimmed by 4 bases and V by 6 bases; bases with no gene match: 9. CDR1 and CDR2 from the germline V gene are SGHTA and FQGNSA. The CDR3 totals 15 residues. The CDR3 sequence is CASSRGTVGNQPQHF. As DNA, the CDR3 is TGTGCCAGCAGTCGGGGGACAGTCGGGAATCAGCCCCAGCATTTT.

The chain is built from TRBV4-3 and TRBJ1-5; no clear D. Trimming left V 0 bases short and J 4 bases short, with 13 bases between. This CDR3 has 16 amino acids. The germline gives CDR1 LGHNA, CDR2 YSLEER. CDR3 in DNA: TGCGCCAGCAGCCAAGATGGAGGGAATGGAAATCAGCCCCAGCATTTT. Amino acids: CASSQDGGNGNQPQHF.

The chain joins TRBV7-6 to TRBJ1-2, with 9 bases lining up with TRBD1. The CDR3 runs 16 residues. J was trimmed by 4 bases and V by 5 bases; bases with no gene match: 11. CDR1 is SGHVS and CDR2 is FNYEAQ in the germline V gene. CDR3: CASSAGQGRPVYGYTF. CDR3 in DNA: TGTGCCAGCAGCGCCGGACAGGGGCGTCCTGTCTATGGCTACACCTTC.

The genes are TRBV19 and TRBJ1-2, with a possible D match to TRBD1 (5 bases). CDR3 length equals 14 residues. V was clipped by 3 bases and J by 5 bases, with 13 bases between them. Germline V gives CDR1 LNHDA, CDR2 SQIVND (reference sequence). The CDR3, as DNA: TGTGCCAGTAGTATCGGCCAGGGTGTTTATGGCTACACCTTC. The encoded protein is CASSIGQGVYGYTF.

The chain employs TRBV5-1 and TRBJ1-4, with 8 bases aligning to TRBD1. The CDR3 has 15 residues. V lost 4 bases and J lost 7; bases outside the gene matches: 9. Germline-derived CDR1 and CDR2 are SGHRS and YFSETQ. This CDR3 is CASSTGQGLVEKLFF. Written as DNA, the CDR3 is TGCGCCAGCAGCACCGGACAGGGTCTGGTTGAAAAACTGTTTTTT.

The rearrangement uses TRBV12-3 or TRBV12-4 and TRBJ1-1; no firm D call. The CDR3 is 13 amino acids. V dropped 5 bases and J dropped 2 bases, with 9 bases sitting between them. CDR3 protein: CASSPEVNTEAFF. CDR3 coding DNA: TGTGCCAGCAGTCCTGAGGTTAACACTGAAGCTTTCTTT.

V is TRBV6-6 and J is TRBJ1-1, with D uncertain. Germline V gene data show CDR1 as MNHNY and CDR2 as SVGAGI (reference sequence). The CDR3 is made up of 15 amino acids. V gave up 7 bases and J gave up 0 bases, with 15 bases separating them. CDR3 coding DNA: TGTGCCAGCATAGGCCGACCCCCAATGAACACTGAAGCTTTCTTT. It yields the protein CASIGRPPMNTEAFF.

V usage is TRBV7-2 and J usage is TRBJ1-2; 9 bases align to TRBD1. There are 14 residues in the CDR3. V lost 3 bases and J lost 7; bases outside the gene matches: 6. CDR1 is SGHTA, CDR2 FQGNSA, per germline. The CDR3 loop is CASSFMGQGGGYTF. CDR3 nucleotides: TGTGCCAGCAGCTTTATGGGACAGGGCGGTGGCTACACCTTC.

The chain uses TRBV12-3 or TRBV12-4 and TRBJ1-2, with D hard to call. CDR3 size: 12 residues. V dropped 1 base and J dropped 5 bases, with 5 bases sitting between them. The CDR3: CASSLDLYGYTF. For the CDR3, the DNA is TGTGCCAGCAGTTTAGACTTGTATGGCTACACCTTC.

This clone was observed a single time. The rearrangement joins TRBV7-2 to TRBJ1-5; 9 bases are shared with TRBD1. The length of the CDR3 is 15 residues. V dropped 5 bases and J dropped 7; count of bases not matched to a gene: 9. Germline V gives CDR1 SGHTA, CDR2 FQGNSA. CDR3 in amino acids: CASSPGQGRVQPQHF. The CDR3 region has the DNA TGTGCCAGCAGCCCGGGACAGGGTCGGGTCCAGCCCCAGCATTTT.

This clone was counted once. The rearrangement uses TRBV5-1 and TRBJ1-1; D is ambiguous. Trimming took off 0 bases at V and 10 bases at J, with 16 bases between the two ends. This CDR3 has 14 residues. CDR1 and CDR2 from the germline V gene are SGHRS and YFSETQ. The CDR3 loop reads CASSLAQVPRRAFF. In nucleotides, the CDR3 is TGCGCCAGCAGCTTGGCGCAGGTACCTCGCCGAGCTTTCTTT.

The chain couples TRBV5-4 to TRBJ2-7; TRBD1 agrees at 8 bases. Looked up from germline, CDR1 is SGHNT and CDR2 is YYREEE (reference sequence). The CDR3 spans 14 residues. The junction had 9 bases not matched to a gene; V was cut back by 4 bases and J by 6 bases. The CDR3 DNA is TGTGCCAGCAGCACAGACAGGGGAATGGGCGAGCAGTACTTC. It yields the protein CASSTDRGMGEQYF.

This chain joins TRBV7-8 and TRBJ1-6, with D perhaps TRBD1 (6 bases). The CDR3 has 13 amino acids. Germline CDR1 reads SGHVS; CDR2 reads FQNEAQ. Trimming left V 5 bases short and J 13 bases short, with 15 bases between. The CDR3 nucleotides read TGTGCCAGCAGCCAGGACAGCCTCCCCCCCCTCCACTTT. It encodes CASSQDSLPPLHF.